This TCR beta chain derives from a study of cytomegalovirus exposure and HLA in healthy donors. Findings of the study overall: Reports indicated that the classifier achieved high specificity and sensitivity in diagnosing cytomegalovirus status. A prior analysis recorded that most TCR beta V segments were productive about 87% or about 30% of the time.

The CDR3 length is 14 residues. In germline, CDR1 is MNHNY, CDR2 SVGAGI (reference sequence). The ends lost 5 bases at V and 1 base at J; junction bases unmatched: 5. In regard to this clone: Its specificity is unknown.

The study ran its PCR with 60 Vbeta and 13 Jbeta primers. Here immunoSEQ multiplex PCR was the method, and the copy in TCRdb shows in-frame clones only, minus some. The sample has 150,000 to 200,000 clones; approximately 85% are singletons. The material sequenced was PBMCs. This rearrangement joins TRBV6-6 to TRBJ2-7, with 7 bases matching TRBD1. The receptor was derived from a man in his late teens or twenties in good health and CMV-seropositive. The CDR3 bases are TGTGCCAGCAGTCCACAGGGGAATTCCTACGAGCAGTACTTC. This encodes CASSPQGNSYEQYF.